These 10 T cell receptor beta chains were all obtained from the same sample, sequenced in a study of T cells after yellow fever vaccination. TCRdb re-called the 5' RACE reads through MiXCR, storing one row per CDR3 protein. Of approximately 550,000 distinct CDR3 sequences in the sample, about 19% were seen once. The input for sequencing was PBMCs, taken 15 days after the yellow fever booster vaccination. These TCRs come from a man aged 25-45 years who received the YFV17D yellow fever vaccine.

The chain joins TRBV19 to TRBJ2-1; 7 positions match TRBD1. The CDR3 is 15 amino acids. Trimming cost V 3 bases and J 7 bases; bases outside gene matches: 9. CDR1 is LNHDA, CDR2 SQIVND, per germline (reference sequence). The CDR3 loop is CASSIRGGAGNEQFF. CDR3 coding DNA: TGTGCCAGTAGTATTCGAGGGGGCGCAGGAAATGAGCAGTTCTTC.

The V and J genes are TRBV7-9 and TRBJ2-7; 7 nucleotides agree with TRBD1. Germline V lookup: CDR1 SEHNR, CDR2 FQNEAQ (reference sequence). Germline trimming cut 4 bases from V and 2 bases from J; bases unmatched to any gene: 11. The CDR3 covers 16 residues. The CDR3 coding sequence is TGTGCCAGCAGCTATCAAGCGACAGGGTGGCCCTACGAGCAGTACTTC. Its protein is CASSYQATGWPYEQYF.

The chain uses TRBV30 and TRBJ2-5; 7 bases match TRBD2. The CDR3 loop spans 15 amino acids. The J segment lost 5 bases and the V segment lost 2 bases, leaving 11 bases of the junction unmatched. Germline CDR1 is GTSNPN and CDR2 is SVGIG (reference sequence). The CDR3 DNA sequence: TGTGCCTGGAGTAGGGGAGGGTTTAGCGGGGAGACCCAGTACTTC. Translated: CAWSRGGFSGETQYF.

This chain links TRBV18 with TRBJ2-7; TRBD1 matches 7 bases. From germline, CDR1 is KGHSH and CDR2 LQKENI. This CDR3 comprises 16 residues. V dropped 4 bases and J dropped 0; count of bases not matched to a gene: 9. Here the CDR3 reads CASSQSPGQRSYEQYF. In nucleotides, the CDR3 is TGTGCCAGCTCACAGTCACCGGGACAGCGCTCCTACGAGCAGTACTTC. Full variable domain (rest looked up from reference TRBV18 and TRBJ2-7): NAGVMQNPRHLVRRRGQEARLRCSPMKGHSHVYWYRQLPEEGLKFMVYLQKENIIDESGMPKERFSAEFPKEGPSILRIQQVVRGDSAAYFCASSQSPGQRSYEQYFGPGTRLTVT.

In its sample, this clonotype was seen many times. This chain joins TRBV7-2 and TRBJ2-1, with D possibly TRBD1 on 5 matching bases. The CDR3 is 12 residues long. V dropped 1 base and J dropped 16 bases, with 14 bases sitting between them. Germline CDR1 is SGHTA and CDR2 is FQGNSA. DNA of the CDR3: TGTGCCAGCAGCTTAGGGGGCGGTATACATTTCTTC. Its translation: CASSLGGGIHFF.

This clonotype occurred a few times. V gene TRBV20-1 combines with J gene TRBJ2-7, with 8 bases fitting TRBD2. Germline V gives CDR1 DFQATT, CDR2 SNEGSKA (reference sequence). The J segment lost 4 bases and the V segment lost 5 bases, leaving 10 bases of the junction unmatched. This CDR3 is built from 14 residues. CDR3 sequence (DNA): TGCAGTGCTCCACCTCTAGCGGGTAGTTACGAGCAGTACTTC. Translated, it gives CSAPPLAGSYEQYF.

The CDR3 sequence is CASTPRPGQEQYF. CDR3 coding DNA: TGTGCCAGCACCCCTAGGCCAGGGCAGGAGCAGTACTTC. The rearrangement uses TRBV12-3 or TRBV12-4 and TRBJ2-7, with TRBD1 as a possible D gene (5 bases). The CDR3 is 13 amino acids. Trimming cost V 7 bases and J 7 bases, with 17 bases left between them.

V gene TRBV5-6 combines with J gene TRBJ1-1, with D hard to call. V was pared by 2 bases and J by 3 bases, with 14 bases between. This CDR3 comprises 15 residues. CDR1 is SGHDT, CDR2 YYEEEE, per germline. CDR3 DNA: TGTGCCAGCAGCTTACGCACGGGGTGGGACACTGAAGCTTTCTTT. It translates to CASSLRTGWDTEAFF.

As DNA, the CDR3 is TGCGCCAGCAGCATCGTAGCGGGAAGTTACAATGAGCAGTTCTTC. Translated: CASSIVAGSYNEQFF. The J gene is TRBJ2-1, the V gene TRBV5-1; 8 bases fit TRBD2. Trimming cost V 4 bases and J 4 bases; bases outside gene matches: 7. The CDR3 runs to 15 residues. Germline V gene data show CDR1 as SGHRS and CDR2 as YFSETQ.

This clonotype turned up a few times. The J gene is TRBJ2-1, the V gene TRBV4-3, with D possibly called TRBD1 or TRBD2 (5 bases each). The CDR3 totals 16 residues. V was pared by 3 bases and J by 0 bases, with 12 bases between. Looked up from germline, CDR1 is LGHNA and CDR2 is YSLEER. The CDR3 DNA reads as TGCGCCAGCAGCCACGGGACCGCTAGCTCCTACAATGAGCAGTTCTTC. The encoded protein is CASSHGTASSYNEQFF.